This is a list of T cell receptor beta chains from one sample in a study of read filtering for tumor transcriptome and immune sequencing. TCRdb re-derived calls from the reads in MiXCR, one entry per CDR3 protein. The sample lists over 14,000 distinct CDR3 sequences; roughly 20% were seen once. Source material: a population of CD138-negative cells sorted from bone marrow. These receptors originate from a donor at least 40 years old with multiple myeloma. Both conserved end residues are part of each CDR3. Each record gives: clone size, V gene, D gene, J gene, CDR3 DNA, CDR3 protein. A D gene is named only where the DNA matches it firmly. Clone size is stated in some rows and not others, as once, few, many or a class when expanded.

size: few; V: TRBV12-3/TRBV12-4; D: TRBD1; J: TRBJ1-2; DNA: TGTGCCAGCAGTTCATATCGAGGACAGGGGGCGCGTGGGGGATCCTATGGCTACACCTTC; CDR3: CASSSYRGQGARGGSYGYTF
size: NA; V: TRBV18; D: TRBD1; J: TRBJ1-1; DNA: TGTGCCAGCTCAATGCTAACAGGGGGCGACTTGGGGACTGAAGCTTTCTTT; CDR3: CASSMLTGGDLGTEAFF
size: many; V: TRBV4-3; D: TRBD1; J: TRBJ2-5; DNA: TGCGCCAGCAGCCGGACAGGGCAGGAGACCCAGTACTTC; CDR3: CASSRTGQETQYF
size: many; V: TRBV5-4; D: TRBD2; J: TRBJ2-3; DNA: TGTGCCAGCAGCTTGATAGCGGGGGGGCCGAGCACAGATACGCAGTATTTT; CDR3: CASSLIAGGPSTDTQYF
size: many; V: TRBV20-1; D: TRBD2; J: TRBJ2-3; DNA: TGCAGTGCTGGAACGGGAGGAGGACGGACGCAGTATTTT; CDR3: CSAGTGGGRTQYF
size: many; V: TRBV7-7; D: TRBD2; J: TRBJ2-1; DNA: TGTGCTAGCAGCCAAGGGACTAGCTACAATGAGCAGTTCTTC; CDR3: CASSQGTSYNEQFF
size: NA; V: TRBV12-3/TRBV12-4; D: NA; J: TRBJ2-7; DNA: TGTGCCAGCAGCCCGGGACGGAACTACGAGCAGTACTTC; CDR3: CASSPGRNYEQYF
size: NA; V: TRBV7-9; D: NA; J: TRBJ1-2; DNA: TGTGCCAGCAGCCGTCATGCCGGGACGGAAGTCTATGGCTACACCTTC; CDR3: CASSRHAGTEVYGYTF
size: many; V: TRBV11-2; D: NA; J: TRBJ1-1; DNA: TGTGCCAGCAGCTTAGGCGGAGGGCGAGCTTTCTTT; CDR3: CASSLGGGRAFF
size: many; V: TRBV11-2; D: NA; J: TRBJ2-3; DNA: TGTGCCAGCAGCTTCGCCTATACCCCAGGGGTCGGTACAGATACGCAGTATTTT; CDR3: CASSFAYTPGVGTDTQYF
size: many; V: TRBV5-6; D: TRBD1; J: TRBJ1-4; DNA: TGTGCCAGCAGCTCCGGGACAGGGGGCTTCACTAATGAAAAACTGTTTTTT; CDR3: CASSSGTGGFTNEKLFF
size: few; V: TRBV30; D: NA; J: TRBJ2-2; DNA: TGTGCCTGGAGTGGACAGAGCTCCGGGGAGCTGTTTTTT; CDR3: CAWSGQSSGELFF
size: many; V: TRBV7-2; D: NA; J: TRBJ2-3; DNA: TGTGCCAGCACCTTAAACGGGCCCGCGGATACGCAGTATTTT; CDR3: CASTLNGPADTQYF
size: NA; V: TRBV29-1; D: NA; J: TRBJ1-2; DNA: TGCAGCGGCGGTCCCGGACGGAATTATGGCTACACCTTC; CDR3: CSGGPGRNYGYTF
size: many; V: TRBV29-1; D: NA; J: TRBJ2-1; DNA: TGCAGCGTTGAAGATCCGGGCAGAAGCTCCTACAATGAGCAGTTCTTC; CDR3: CSVEDPGRSSYNEQFF
size: many; V: TRBV9; D: TRBD1; J: TRBJ2-2; DNA: TGTGCCAGCAGCGTGGACCGGGACAGGGCCGACACCGGGGAGCTGTTTTTT; CDR3: CASSVDRDRADTGELFF
size: few; V: TRBV6-2/TRBV6-3; D: NA; J: TRBJ1-1; DNA: TGTGCCAGCAACCTGGACAGGAACACTGAAGCTTTCTTT; CDR3: CASNLDRNTEAFF
size: many; V: TRBV2; D: NA; J: TRBJ2-5; DNA: TGTGCCAGCAGTGGCCGGGTCACGGCAGAGACCCAGTACTTC; CDR3: CASSGRVTAETQYF
size: NA; V: TRBV11-2; D: TRBD2; J: TRBJ2-1; DNA: TGTGCCAGCAGCTTAGATCTCACTAGCGGGAATGAGCAGTTCTTC; CDR3: CASSLDLTSGNEQFF
size: few; V: TRBV24-1; D: NA; J: TRBJ2-3; DNA: TGTGCCACCAGTGACCATATAGGACTTACAGATACGCAGTATTTT; CDR3: CATSDHIGLTDTQYF
size: few; V: TRBV18; D: NA; J: TRBJ1-1; DNA: TGTGCCAGCTCGCGCGACAGCGCTGAAGCTTTCTTT; CDR3: CASSRDSAEAFF
size: medium-sized; V: TRBV6-1; D: TRBD2; J: TRBJ2-1; DNA: TGTGCCAGCAGTTTATCCCTAGCGGGGTACAATGAGCAGTTCTTC; CDR3: CASSLSLAGYNEQFF
size: NA; V: TRBV2; D: NA; J: TRBJ2-3; DNA: TGTGCCAGCAGTGGGGAGGGGAATGAGGGGGGGGTCACAGATACGCAGTATTTT; CDR3: CASSGEGNEGGVTDTQYF
size: many; V: TRBV4-1; D: NA; J: TRBJ2-3; DNA: TGCGCCAGCAGCCAAGAAACGAGGGGGGGTAGCACAGATACGCAGTATTTT; CDR3: CASSQETRGGSTDTQYF